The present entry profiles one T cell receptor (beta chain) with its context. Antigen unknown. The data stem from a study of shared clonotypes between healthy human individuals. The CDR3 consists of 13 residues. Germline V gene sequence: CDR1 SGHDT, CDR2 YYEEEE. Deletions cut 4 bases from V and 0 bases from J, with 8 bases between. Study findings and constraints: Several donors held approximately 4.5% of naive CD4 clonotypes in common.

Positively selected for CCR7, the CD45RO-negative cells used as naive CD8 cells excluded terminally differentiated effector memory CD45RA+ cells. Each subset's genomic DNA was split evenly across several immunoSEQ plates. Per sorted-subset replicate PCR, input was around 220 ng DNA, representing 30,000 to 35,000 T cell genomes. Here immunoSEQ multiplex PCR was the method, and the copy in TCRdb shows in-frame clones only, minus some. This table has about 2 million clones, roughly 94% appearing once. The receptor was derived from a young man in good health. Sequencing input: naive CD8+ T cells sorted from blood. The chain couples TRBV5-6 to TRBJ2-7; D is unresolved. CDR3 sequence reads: CASSGSDSYEQYF. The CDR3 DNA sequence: TGTGCCAGCAGCGGTTCGGACTCCTACGAGCAGTACTTC. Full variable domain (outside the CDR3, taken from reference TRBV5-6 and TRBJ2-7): DAGVTQSPTHLIKTRGQQVTLRCSPKSGHDTVSWYQQALGQGPQFIFQYYEEEERQRGNFPDRFSGHQFPNYSSELNVNALLLGDSALYLCASSGSDSYEQYFGPGTRLTVT.